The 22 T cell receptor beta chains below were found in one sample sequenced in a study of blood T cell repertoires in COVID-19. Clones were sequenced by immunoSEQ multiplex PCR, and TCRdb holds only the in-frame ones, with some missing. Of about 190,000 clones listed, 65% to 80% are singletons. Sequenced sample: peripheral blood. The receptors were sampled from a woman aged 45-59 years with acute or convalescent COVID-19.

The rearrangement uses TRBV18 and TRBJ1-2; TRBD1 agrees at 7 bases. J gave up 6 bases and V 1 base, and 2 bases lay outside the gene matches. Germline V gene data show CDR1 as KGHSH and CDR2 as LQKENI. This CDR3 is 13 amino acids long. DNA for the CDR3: TGTGCCAGCTCACCACAGGGGGCTGATGGCTACACCTTC. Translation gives CASSPQGADGYTF.

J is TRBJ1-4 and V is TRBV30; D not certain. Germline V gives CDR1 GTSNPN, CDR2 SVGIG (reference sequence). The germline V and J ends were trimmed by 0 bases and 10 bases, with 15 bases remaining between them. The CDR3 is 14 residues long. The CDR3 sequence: CAWSVTRAFGKLFF. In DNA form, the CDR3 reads TGTGCCTGGAGTGTTACTAGGGCCTTTGGAAAACTGTTTTTT.

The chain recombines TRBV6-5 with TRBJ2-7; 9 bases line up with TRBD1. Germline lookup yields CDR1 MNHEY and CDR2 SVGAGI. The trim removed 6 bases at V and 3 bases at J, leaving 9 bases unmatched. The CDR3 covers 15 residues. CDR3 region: CASRAEGTGLYEQYF. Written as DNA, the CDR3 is TGTGCCAGCAGGGCTGAGGGGACAGGGCTCTACGAGCAGTACTTC.

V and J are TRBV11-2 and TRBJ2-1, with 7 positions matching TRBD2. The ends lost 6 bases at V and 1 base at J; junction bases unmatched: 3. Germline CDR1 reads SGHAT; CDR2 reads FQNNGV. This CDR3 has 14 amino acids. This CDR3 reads CASRSGISYNEQFF. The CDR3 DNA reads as TGTGCCAGCAGAAGCGGGATTTCCTACAATGAGCAGTTCTTC.

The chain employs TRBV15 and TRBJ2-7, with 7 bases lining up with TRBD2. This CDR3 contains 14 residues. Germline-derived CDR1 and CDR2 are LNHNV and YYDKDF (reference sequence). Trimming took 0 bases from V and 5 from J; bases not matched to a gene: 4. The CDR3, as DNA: TGTGCCACCAGCAGAGACCTAGCGGCCCACGAGCAGTACTTC. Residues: CATSRDLAAHEQYF.

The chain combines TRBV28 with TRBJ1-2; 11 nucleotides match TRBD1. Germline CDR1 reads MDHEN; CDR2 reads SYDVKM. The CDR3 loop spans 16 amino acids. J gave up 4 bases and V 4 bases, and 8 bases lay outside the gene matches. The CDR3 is CASSSGTGGFSYGYTF. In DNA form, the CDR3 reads TGTGCCAGCAGTTCCGGGACAGGGGGTTTCTCCTATGGCTACACCTTC.

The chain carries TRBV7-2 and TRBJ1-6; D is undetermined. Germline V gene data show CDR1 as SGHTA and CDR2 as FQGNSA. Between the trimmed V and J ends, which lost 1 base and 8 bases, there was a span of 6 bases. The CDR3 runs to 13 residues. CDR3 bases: TGTGCCAGCAGCTTAGTTAGTCATTCACCCCTCCACTTT. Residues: CASSLVSHSPLHF.

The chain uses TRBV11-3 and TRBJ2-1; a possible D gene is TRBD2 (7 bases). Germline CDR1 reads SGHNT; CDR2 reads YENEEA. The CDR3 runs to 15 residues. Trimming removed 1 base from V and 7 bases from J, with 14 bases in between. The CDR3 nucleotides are TGTGCCAGCAGCTTAGGGGGGGGCGCGGGGAATGAGCAGTTCTTC. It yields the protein CASSLGGGAGNEQFF.

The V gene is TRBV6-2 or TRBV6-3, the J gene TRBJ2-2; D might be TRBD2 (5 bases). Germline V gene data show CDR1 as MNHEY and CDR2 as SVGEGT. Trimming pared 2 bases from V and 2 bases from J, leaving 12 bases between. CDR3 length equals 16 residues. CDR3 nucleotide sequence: TGTGCCAGCAGTTACACTCGGACTGTTAACACCGGGGAGCTGTTTTTT. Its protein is CASSYTRTVNTGELFF.

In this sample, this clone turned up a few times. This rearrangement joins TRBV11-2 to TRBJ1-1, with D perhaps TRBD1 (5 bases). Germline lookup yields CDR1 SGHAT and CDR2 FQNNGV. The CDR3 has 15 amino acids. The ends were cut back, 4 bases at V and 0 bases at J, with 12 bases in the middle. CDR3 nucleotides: TGTGCCAGCAGCTCCCGGGGGGGGTTGAACACTGAAGCTTTCTTT. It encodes CASSSRGGLNTEAFF.

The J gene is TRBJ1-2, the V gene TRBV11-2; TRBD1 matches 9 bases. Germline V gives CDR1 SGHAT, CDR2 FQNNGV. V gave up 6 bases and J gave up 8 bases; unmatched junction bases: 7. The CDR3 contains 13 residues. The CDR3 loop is CASRETGGRGYTF. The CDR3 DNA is TGTGCCAGCAGGGAAACAGGGGGCCGAGGCTACACCTTC.

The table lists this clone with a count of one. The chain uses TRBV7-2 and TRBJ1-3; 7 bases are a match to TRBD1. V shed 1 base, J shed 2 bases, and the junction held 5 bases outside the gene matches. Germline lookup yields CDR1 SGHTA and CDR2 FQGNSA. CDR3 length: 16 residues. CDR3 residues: CASSLGTGGPGNTIYF. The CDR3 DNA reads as TGTGCCAGCAGCTTAGGGACAGGTGGGCCTGGAAACACCATATATTTT.

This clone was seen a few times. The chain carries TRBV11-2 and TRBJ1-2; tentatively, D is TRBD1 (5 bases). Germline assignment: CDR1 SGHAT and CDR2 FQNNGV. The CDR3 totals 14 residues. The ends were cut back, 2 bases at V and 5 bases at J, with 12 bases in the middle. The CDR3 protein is CASSLSRDFYGYTF. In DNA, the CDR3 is TGTGCCAGCAGCTTAAGCAGGGATTTTTATGGCTACACCTTC. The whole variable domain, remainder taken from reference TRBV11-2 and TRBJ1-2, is EAGVAQSPRYKIIEKRQSVAFWCNPISGHATLYWYQQILGQGPKLLIQFQNNGVVDDSQLPKDRFSAERLKGVDSTLKIQPAKLEDSAVYLCASSLSRDFYGYTFGSGTRLTVV.

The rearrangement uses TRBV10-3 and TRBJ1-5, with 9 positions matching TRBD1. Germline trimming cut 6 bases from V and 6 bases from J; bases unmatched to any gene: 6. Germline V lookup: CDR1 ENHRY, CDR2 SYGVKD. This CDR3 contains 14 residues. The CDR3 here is CAISSGTGSQPQHF. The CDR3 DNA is TGTGCCATCAGCTCCGGGACAGGGAGTCAGCCCCAGCATTTT.

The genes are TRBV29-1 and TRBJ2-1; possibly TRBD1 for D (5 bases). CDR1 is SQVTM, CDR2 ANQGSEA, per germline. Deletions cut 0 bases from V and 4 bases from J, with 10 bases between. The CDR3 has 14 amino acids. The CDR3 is CSVEDRAGYNEQFF. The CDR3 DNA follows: TGCAGCGTTGAAGATCGTGCAGGGTACAATGAGCAGTTCTTC.

CDR3 sequence: CASSSEPQGQKFYEQYF. CDR3 nucleotides: TGTGCCAGCAGCTCCGAGCCCCAGGGACAAAAATTCTACGAGCAGTACTTC. This chain connects TRBV11-3 to TRBJ2-7, with D possibly TRBD1 on 6 matching bases. Germline V gives CDR1 SGHNT, CDR2 YENEEA. Trimming stripped 4 bases from V and 3 bases from J, with 22 bases between. CDR3 size: 17 residues.

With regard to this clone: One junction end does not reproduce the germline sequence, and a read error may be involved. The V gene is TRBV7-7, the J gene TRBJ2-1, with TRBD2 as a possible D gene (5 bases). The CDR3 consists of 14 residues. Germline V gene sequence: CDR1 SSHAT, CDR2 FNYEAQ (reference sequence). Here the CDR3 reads CASSLGSPGNEQFF. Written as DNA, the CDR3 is TGTGCTAGCAGCTTAGGGTCCCCGGGGAATGAGCAGTTCTTC.

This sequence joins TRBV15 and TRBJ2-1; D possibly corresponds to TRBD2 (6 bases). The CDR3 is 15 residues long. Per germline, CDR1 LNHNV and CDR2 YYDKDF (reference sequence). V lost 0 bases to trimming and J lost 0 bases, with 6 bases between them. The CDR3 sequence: CATSREGGSYNEQFF. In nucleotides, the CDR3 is TGTGCCACCAGCAGAGAGGGAGGCTCCTACAATGAGCAGTTCTTC.

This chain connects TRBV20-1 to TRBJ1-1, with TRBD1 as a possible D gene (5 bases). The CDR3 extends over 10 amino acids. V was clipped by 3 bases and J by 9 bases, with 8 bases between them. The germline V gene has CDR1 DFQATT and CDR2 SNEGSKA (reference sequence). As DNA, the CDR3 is TGCAGTGCTAGTCGGGGGAAAGCTTTCTTT. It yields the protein CSASRGKAFF.

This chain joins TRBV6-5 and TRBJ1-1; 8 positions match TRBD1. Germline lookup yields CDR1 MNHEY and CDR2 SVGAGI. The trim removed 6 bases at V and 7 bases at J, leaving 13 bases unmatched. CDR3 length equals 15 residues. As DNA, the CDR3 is TGTGCCAGCAGCTTCAGACCGACAGGGGCGGTTGAAGCTTTCTTT. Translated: CASSFRPTGAVEAFF.

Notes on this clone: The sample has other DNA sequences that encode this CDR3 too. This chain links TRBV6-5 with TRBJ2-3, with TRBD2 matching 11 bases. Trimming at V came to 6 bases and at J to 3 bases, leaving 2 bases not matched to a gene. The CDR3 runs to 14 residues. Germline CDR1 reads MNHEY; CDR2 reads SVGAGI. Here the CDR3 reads CASSLAGGTDTQYF. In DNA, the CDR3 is TGTGCCAGCAGCTTAGCGGGGGGGACAGATACGCAGTATTTT.

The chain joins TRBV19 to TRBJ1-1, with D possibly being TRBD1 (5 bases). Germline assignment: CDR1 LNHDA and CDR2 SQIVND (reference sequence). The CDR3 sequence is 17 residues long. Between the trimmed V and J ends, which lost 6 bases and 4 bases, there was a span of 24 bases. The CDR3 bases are TGTGCCAGTAGGGGGGGTACGTTTAGGGGAAGGTCCACTGAAGCTTTCTTT. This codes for CASRGGTFRGRSTEAFF.